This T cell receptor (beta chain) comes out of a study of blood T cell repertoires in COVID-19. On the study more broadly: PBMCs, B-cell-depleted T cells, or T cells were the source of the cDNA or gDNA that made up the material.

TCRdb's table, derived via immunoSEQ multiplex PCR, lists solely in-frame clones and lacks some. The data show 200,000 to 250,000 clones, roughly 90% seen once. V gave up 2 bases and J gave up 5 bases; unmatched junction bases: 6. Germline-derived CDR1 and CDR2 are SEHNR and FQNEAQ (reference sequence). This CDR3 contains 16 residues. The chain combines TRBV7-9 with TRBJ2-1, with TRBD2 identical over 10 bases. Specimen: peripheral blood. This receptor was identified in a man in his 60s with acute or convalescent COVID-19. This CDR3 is CASSLRGSGRDNEQFF. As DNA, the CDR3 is TGTGCCAGCAGCTTAAGGGGGAGCGGGAGGGACAATGAGCAGTTCTTC.